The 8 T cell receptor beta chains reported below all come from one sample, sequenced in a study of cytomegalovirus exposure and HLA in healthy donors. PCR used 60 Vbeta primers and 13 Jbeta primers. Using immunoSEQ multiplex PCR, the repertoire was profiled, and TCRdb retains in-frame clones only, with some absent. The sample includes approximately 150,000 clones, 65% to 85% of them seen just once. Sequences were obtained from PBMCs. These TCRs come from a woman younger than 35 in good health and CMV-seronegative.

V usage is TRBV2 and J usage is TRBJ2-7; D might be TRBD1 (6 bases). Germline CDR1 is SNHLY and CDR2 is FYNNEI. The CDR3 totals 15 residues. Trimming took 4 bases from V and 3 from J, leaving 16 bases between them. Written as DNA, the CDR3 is TGTGCCAGCAGTGTCCCGACAGGACCTGACTACGAGCAGTACTTC. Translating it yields CASSVPTGPDYEQYF.

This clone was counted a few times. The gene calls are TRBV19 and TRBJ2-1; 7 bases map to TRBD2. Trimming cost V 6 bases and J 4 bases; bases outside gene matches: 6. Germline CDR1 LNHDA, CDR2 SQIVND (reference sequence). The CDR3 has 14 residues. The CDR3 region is CASSVTSVYNEQFF. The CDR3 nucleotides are TGTGCCAGTAGCGTAACTAGCGTATACAATGAGCAGTTCTTC.

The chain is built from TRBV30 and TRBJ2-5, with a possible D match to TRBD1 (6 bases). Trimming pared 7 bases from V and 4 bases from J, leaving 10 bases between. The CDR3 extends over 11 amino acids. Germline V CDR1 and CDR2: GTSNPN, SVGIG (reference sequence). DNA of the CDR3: TGTGCCTACAGGGTTAGAGAGACCCAGTACTTC. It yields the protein CAYRVRETQYF.

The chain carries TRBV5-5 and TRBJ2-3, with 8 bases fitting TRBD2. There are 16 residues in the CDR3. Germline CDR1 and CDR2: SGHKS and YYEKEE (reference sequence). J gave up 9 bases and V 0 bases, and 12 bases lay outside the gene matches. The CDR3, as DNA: TGTGCCAGCAGCTTGGAAGCGGGAGCTGGAGGAGACACGCAGTATTTT. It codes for CASSLEAGAGGDTQYF.

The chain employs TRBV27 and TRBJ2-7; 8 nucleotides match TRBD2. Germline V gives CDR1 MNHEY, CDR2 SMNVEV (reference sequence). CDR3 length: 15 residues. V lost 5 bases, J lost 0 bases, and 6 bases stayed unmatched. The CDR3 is CASSNPLAGSYEQYF. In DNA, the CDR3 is TGTGCCAGCAGTAACCCTCTAGCGGGCTCCTACGAGCAGTACTTC.

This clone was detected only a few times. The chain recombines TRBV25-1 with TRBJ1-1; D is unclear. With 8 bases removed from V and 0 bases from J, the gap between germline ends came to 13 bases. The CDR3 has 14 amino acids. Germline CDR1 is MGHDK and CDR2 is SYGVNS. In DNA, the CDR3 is TGTGCCAGCGCCCCCCTCGCGATGAACACTGAAGCTTTCTTT. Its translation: CASAPLAMNTEAFF. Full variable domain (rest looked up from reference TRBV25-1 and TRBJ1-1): EADIYQTPRYLVIGTGKKITLECSQTMGHDKMYWYQQDPGMELHLIHYSYGVNSTEKGDLSSESTVSRIRTEHFPLTLESARPSHTSQYLCASAPLAMNTEAFFGQGTRLTVV.

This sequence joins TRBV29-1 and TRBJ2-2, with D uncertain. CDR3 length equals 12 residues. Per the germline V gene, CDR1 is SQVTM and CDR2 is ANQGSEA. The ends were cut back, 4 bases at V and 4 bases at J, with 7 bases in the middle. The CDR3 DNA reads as TGCAGCGTTGGAGGCAGCACCGGGGAGCTGTTTTTT. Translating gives CSVGGSTGELFF.

CDR3 in DNA: TGTGCCAGCAGCCGCGGACTAGCGGGAGGTTACGAGCAGTACTTC. As protein: CASSRGLAGGYEQYF. V and J are TRBV11-2 and TRBJ2-7, with 14 bases that match TRBD2. The CDR3 runs 15 residues. Germline CDR1 is SGHAT and CDR2 is FQNNGV. V trimming: 5 bases; J trimming: 4 bases; junction bases outside the gene matches: 4.